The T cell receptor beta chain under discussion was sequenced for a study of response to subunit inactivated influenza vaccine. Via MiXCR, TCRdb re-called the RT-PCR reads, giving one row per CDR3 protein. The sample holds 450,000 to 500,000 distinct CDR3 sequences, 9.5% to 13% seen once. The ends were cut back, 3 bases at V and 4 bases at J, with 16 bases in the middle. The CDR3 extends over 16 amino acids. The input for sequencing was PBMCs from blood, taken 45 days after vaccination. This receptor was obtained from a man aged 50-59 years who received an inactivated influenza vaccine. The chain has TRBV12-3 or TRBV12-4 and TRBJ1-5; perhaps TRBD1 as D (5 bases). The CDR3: CASSFGSQGSNQPQHF. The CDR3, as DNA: TGTGCCAGCAGTTTTGGGAGCCAGGGATCGAATCAGCCCCAGCATTTT.